The rows below give T cell receptor beta chains drawn from one sample of a study of identical twins. TCRdb ran MiXCR on the 5' RACE reads and lists one entry per CDR3 protein. The sample lists roughly 750,000 distinct CDR3 sequences; roughly 20% were seen once. The same data also went into a second study, on T cells expressing NK-cell markers.

Material: PBMCs. Receptors were obtained from a young woman in good health. Each CDR3 is given with its conserved first and last residue. Fields, in order: V gene, D gene, clone size, J gene, CDR3 protein, CDR3 DNA. A D gene is named only where the DNA matches it firmly. Some rows have no size entry. The others give once, few or many, or a class for an expanded clone.

TRBV7-9	NA	few	TRBJ1-5	CASSFSDQPQHF	TGTGCCAGCAGCTTTTCGGACCAGCCCCAGCATTTT
TRBV20-1	NA	NA	TRBJ2-2	CSARAHSGAATGELFF	TGCAGTGCTAGGGCCCATTCAGGAGCCGCCACCGGGGAGCTGTTTTTT
TRBV10-3	TRBD2	NA	TRBJ2-3	CAIRTGTSEDTDTQYF	TGTGCCATCAGGACCGGGACTAGCGAAGACACAGATACGCAGTATTTT
TRBV7-2	TRBD1	NA	TRBJ2-1	CASSLGGQGMDEQFF	TGTGCCAGCAGCTTAGGGGGACAGGGTATGGATGAGCAGTTCTTC
TRBV6-5	NA	NA	TRBJ2-1	CASSSASGSSYNEQFF	TGTGCCAGCAGTTCCGCCAGCGGTAGCTCCTACAATGAGCAGTTCTTC
TRBV6-1	NA	NA	TRBJ2-7	CASLTGSDYEQYF	TGTGCCAGTCTTACAGGATCAGACTACGAGCAGTACTTC
TRBV20-1	NA	few	TRBJ2-7	CSATTRGTGDYEQYF	TGCAGTGCTACGACCCGCGGGACCGGCGACTACGAGCAGTACTTC
TRBV7-3	TRBD2	few	TRBJ2-1	CASSAIFSGSYNEQFF	TGTGCCAGCAGCGCCATATTTAGCGGGAGTTACAATGAGCAGTTCTTC
TRBV20-1	NA	few	TRBJ2-1	CSARDLARTGVNEQFF	TGCAGTGCTAGAGATTTGGCCCGAACTGGGGTAAATGAGCAGTTCTTC
TRBV20-1	TRBD2	NA	TRBJ2-7	CSAKLAGGAYEQYF	TGCAGTGCAAAACTAGCGGGAGGGGCCTACGAGCAGTACTTC
TRBV20-1	NA	NA	TRBJ2-1	CSADENEQFF	TGCAGTGCAGATGAAAATGAGCAGTTCTTC
TRBV6-5	NA	many	TRBJ1-2	CASSYGGGYTF	TGTGCCAGCAGTTATGGTGGTGGCTACACCTTC
TRBV6-1	NA	NA	TRBJ2-7	CASLGGRYPYEQYF	TGTGCCAGCTTGGGGGGCCGGTATCCCTACGAGCAGTACTTC
TRBV5-1	TRBD1	many	TRBJ2-1	CASSFQGTANEQFF	TGCGCCAGCAGCTTCCAAGGGACAGCCAATGAGCAGTTCTTC
TRBV25-1	NA	NA	TRBJ2-7	CASSESHSEQYF	TGTGCCAGCAGTGAATCCCATAGTGAGCAGTACTTC
TRBV11-3	NA	NA	TRBJ2-7	CASSQMGREQYF	TGTGCCAGCAGCCAAATGGGGCGCGAGCAGTACTTC
TRBV5-1	TRBD2	few	TRBJ2-1	CASRAGGRTYNEQFF	TGCGCCAGCAGGGCTGGCGGGAGGACCTACAATGAGCAGTTCTTC
TRBV7-7	NA	once	TRBJ2-5	CASSFGAFLGETQYF	TGTGCTAGCAGCTTTGGGGCTTTTCTTGGGGAGACCCAGTACTTC
TRBV20-1	TRBD1	NA	TRBJ2-7	CSAKDGTGINEQYF	TGCAGTGCTAAAGACGGGACAGGGATCAACGAGCAGTACTTC
TRBV9	NA	few	TRBJ2-3	CASSVPGPVTDTQYF	TGTGCCAGCAGCGTACCGGGACCTGTCACAGATACGCAGTATTTT
TRBV7-2	NA	NA	TRBJ1-2	CASSPRGGDYGYTF	TGTGCCAGCAGCCCCCGAGGAGGGGACTATGGCTACACCTTC
TRBV7-2	NA	NA	TRBJ2-7	CASSLQPYEQYF	TGTGCCAGCAGCTTACAGCCCTACGAGCAGTACTTC
TRBV9	NA	NA	TRBJ2-1	CASSIWDYNEQFF	TGTGCCAGCAGTATCTGGGATTACAATGAGCAGTTCTTC
TRBV12-3/TRBV12-4	NA	NA	TRBJ2-1	CASRGSAGASYNEQFF	TGTGCCAGCAGAGGGTCCGCAGGGGCCTCCTACAATGAGCAGTTCTTC
TRBV20-1	TRBD1	few	TRBJ2-1	CSPRQGIDNEQFF	TGCAGTCCGAGACAGGGTATCGACAATGAGCAGTTCTTC
TRBV12-3/TRBV12-4	TRBD1	NA	TRBJ1-4	CASIPRGGVRLFF	TGTGCCAGCATACCTCGAGGGGGCGTTAGACTGTTTTTT
TRBV10-3	NA	NA	TRBJ1-6	CASGIESPLHF	TGTGCCAGCGGGATCGAATCACCCCTCCACTTT
TRBV10-3	NA	many	TRBJ2-5	CAISVGREETQYF	TGTGCCATCAGTGTGGGACGGGAAGAGACCCAGTACTTC
TRBV20-1	TRBD2	NA	TRBJ2-1	CSAGLAGVVGEQFF	TGCAGTGCCGGACTAGCGGGAGTGGTGGGTGAGCAGTTCTTC
TRBV5-1	NA	NA	TRBJ2-3	CASSPSLPDTQYF	TGCGCCAGCAGCCCATCTCTCCCGGATACGCAGTATTTT
TRBV29-1	NA	NA	TRBJ2-3	CSVEAGAYSTDTQYF	TGCAGCGTTGAAGCAGGGGCCTATAGCACAGATACGCAGTATTTT
TRBV6-6	TRBD1	few	TRBJ2-5	CASRTGYQETQYF	TGTGCCAGCAGGACAGGGTACCAAGAGACCCAGTACTTC
TRBV29-1	NA	few	TRBJ2-1	CSVEAASSYNEQFF	TGCAGCGTTGAAGCGGCTAGCTCCTACAATGAGCAGTTCTTC
TRBV20-1	NA	NA	TRBJ2-1	CSASHWGLRVEQFF	TGCAGTGCTAGTCATTGGGGCCTCAGGGTTGAGCAGTTCTTC
TRBV7-7	NA	NA	TRBJ2-2	CASGYSPGELFF	TGTGCCAGCGGCTATTCCCCCGGGGAGCTGTTTTTT
TRBV11-2	NA	NA	TRBJ2-3	CASSFSGIPPDTQYF	TGTGCCAGCAGCTTCTCAGGGATCCCCCCAGATACGCAGTATTTT
TRBV11-3	NA	NA	TRBJ1-4	CASSLDTEYFNEKLFF	TGTGCCAGCAGCTTAGATACGGAGTACTTTAATGAAAAACTGTTTTTT
TRBV6-4	NA	NA	TRBJ2-3	CASSEGADSTDTQYF	TGTGCCAGCAGTGAGGGGGCGGACAGCACAGATACGCAGTATTTT
TRBV3-1	NA	many	TRBJ2-3	CASSQHGADTQYF	TGTGCCAGCAGCCAACACGGCGCAGATACGCAGTATTTT
TRBV20-1	TRBD2	few	TRBJ2-7	CSARDTGTNDYYEQYF	TGCAGTGCTAGAGATACCGGGACTAATGACTACTACGAGCAGTACTTC
TRBV6-5	TRBD1	NA	TRBJ2-2	CASSSLDRANTGELFF	TGTGCCAGCAGTTCCCTTGACAGGGCGAACACCGGGGAGCTGTTTTTT
TRBV27	NA	once	TRBJ2-1	CASMWGPYNEQFF	TGTGCCAGCATGTGGGGACCCTACAATGAGCAGTTCTTC
TRBV4-2	TRBD2	NA	TRBJ2-1	CASSHPAWGEGNEQFF	TGTGCCAGCAGCCATCCCGCCTGGGGGGAGGGAAATGAGCAGTTCTTC
TRBV7-9	TRBD1	NA	TRBJ1-5	CASSSDRNNQPQHF	TGTGCCAGCAGCTCGGACAGGAACAATCAGCCCCAGCATTTT
TRBV6-2/TRBV6-3	NA	NA	TRBJ2-7	CASTYAAGRYEQYF	TGTGCCAGCACCTACGCCGCGGGGCGCTACGAGCAGTACTTC
TRBV12-3/TRBV12-4	TRBD1	NA	TRBJ2-7	CASRSRTGGVYEQYF	TGTGCCAGCAGATCGAGGACAGGGGGCGTTTACGAGCAGTACTTC
TRBV29-1	NA	NA	TRBJ1-1	CSVRVGDEAFF	TGCAGCGTGCGGGTCGGCGATGAAGCTTTCTTT
TRBV10-2	NA	NA	TRBJ2-7	CASGAQAGYEQYF	TGCGCCAGTGGGGCCCAGGCCGGGTACGAGCAGTACTTC
TRBV5-1	TRBD1	many	TRBJ1-1	CASSLSDREAFF	TGCGCCAGCAGCTTGAGCGACAGGGAGGCTTTCTTT
TRBV5-1	NA	NA	TRBJ2-5	CASSLIGTPQETQYF	TGCGCCAGCAGCTTGATCGGGACTCCACAAGAGACCCAGTACTTC
TRBV18	NA	many	TRBJ2-7	CASSPRGYEQYF	TGTGCCAGCAGCCCCAGGGGTTACGAGCAGTACTTC
TRBV9	TRBD2	NA	TRBJ2-3	CASSVVAGTADTQYF	TGTGCCAGCAGCGTAGTAGCGGGGACCGCAGATACGCAGTATTTT
TRBV12-3/TRBV12-4	NA	few	TRBJ2-4	CASSPTSVGDHIQYF	TGTGCCAGCAGTCCAACATCGGTAGGGGACCACATTCAGTACTTC
TRBV2	NA	many	TRBJ2-1	CASRARFNEQFF	TGTGCCAGCAGGGCTAGGTTTAATGAGCAGTTCTTC